This TCR beta chain emerged from a study of cytomegalovirus exposure and HLA in healthy donors. Study information: Counted in an early data release were some 81 million unique TCRs from HLA-typed donors.

Broader study findings: The listing of approximately 160 TCR beta chains classed them as cytomegalovirus-associated. Evidence from a later analysis indicated that most CMV-associated TCR beta chains looked HLA-restricted.

PCR used 60 Vbeta primers and 13 Jbeta primers. Assay used: immunoSEQ multiplex PCR; TCRdb lists only in-frame clones, some missing. The data contain 250,000 to 350,000 clones, approximately 80% of them singletons. Of note for this clone: Its antigen remains unknown.

Germline V gene data show CDR1 as LNHNV and CDR2 as YYDKDF (reference sequence). CDR3 size: 13 residues. The chain recombines TRBV15 with TRBJ2-5; no clear D. The J call may be wrong; the DNA end is better matched by TRBJ2-7. Sequenced material: PBMCs. This sequence was found in a girl aged 2-15 years in good health and CMV-seronegative. CDR3 coding DNA: TGTGCCACCAGCAGAGATCCCCTCTACGAGCAGTACTTC. It yields the protein CATSRDPLYEQYF.